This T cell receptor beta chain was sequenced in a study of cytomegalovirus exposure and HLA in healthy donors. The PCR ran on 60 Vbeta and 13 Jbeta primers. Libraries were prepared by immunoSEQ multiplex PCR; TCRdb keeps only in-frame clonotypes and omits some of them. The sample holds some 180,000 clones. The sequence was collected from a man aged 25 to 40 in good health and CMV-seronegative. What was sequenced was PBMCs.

CDR3 bases: TGTGCCAGCAGCCAAAGGACTAGCGGGGGGGAGACCCAGTACTTC. It codes for CASSQRTSGGETQYF. This chain joins TRBV2 and TRBJ2-5; 14 bases map to TRBD2. Per the germline V gene, CDR1 is SNHLY and CDR2 is FYNNEI. V was clipped by 6 bases and J by 5 bases; unmatched bases: 5. The CDR3 is 15 amino acids.